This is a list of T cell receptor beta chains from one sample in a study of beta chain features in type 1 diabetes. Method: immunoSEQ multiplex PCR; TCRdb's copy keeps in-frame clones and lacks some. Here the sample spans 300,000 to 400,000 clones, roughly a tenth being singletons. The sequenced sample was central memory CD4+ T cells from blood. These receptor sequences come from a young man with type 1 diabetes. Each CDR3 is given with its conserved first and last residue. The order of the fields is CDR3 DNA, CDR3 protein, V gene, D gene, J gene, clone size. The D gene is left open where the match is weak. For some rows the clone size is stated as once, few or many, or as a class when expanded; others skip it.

CDR3nt: TGTGCCACCAGCAGAGATGGGGTGGTGGGCTCTGGAAACACCATATATTTT
CDR3aa: CATSRDGVVGSGNTIYF
v_gene: TRBV15
d_gene: NA
j_gene: TRBJ1-3
abundance: NA

CDR3nt: TGTGCCAGCAGTACCGGGACAGGGTTATACGAGCAGTACTTC
CDR3aa: CASSTGTGLYEQYF
v_gene: TRBV2
d_gene: TRBD1
j_gene: TRBJ2-7
abundance: few

CDR3nt: TGTGCCAGCAGCGTAGTCGGGGATCCAGATACGCAGTATTTT
CDR3aa: CASSVVGDPDTQYF
v_gene: TRBV9
d_gene: NA
j_gene: TRBJ2-3
abundance: few

CDR3nt: TGCAGCGTTGCGGGGGGCGGTATCAATGAGCAGTTCTTC
CDR3aa: CSVAGGGINEQFF
v_gene: TRBV29-1
d_gene: NA
j_gene: TRBJ2-1
abundance: NA

CDR3nt: TGTGCCAGCGGGGGACAGGGGGACACTGAAGCTTTCTTT
CDR3aa: CASGGQGDTEAFF
v_gene: TRBV18
d_gene: TRBD1
j_gene: TRBJ1-1
abundance: NA

CDR3nt: TGCAGTGCCCTCTTAGGGCAGGATAAGTACTTC
CDR3aa: CSALLGQDKYF
v_gene: TRBV20-1
d_gene: NA
j_gene: TRBJ2-7
abundance: NA

CDR3nt: TGTGCCAGCAGCGTAGTAGGTGGGGGCCAAGAGACCCAGTACTTC
CDR3aa: CASSVVGGGQETQYF
v_gene: TRBV21-1
d_gene: NA
j_gene: TRBJ2-5
abundance: NA

CDR3nt: TGTGCCAGTAGTATTGTCATCAGGACAGATACGCAGTATTTT
CDR3aa: CASSIVIRTDTQYF
v_gene: TRBV19
d_gene: NA
j_gene: TRBJ2-3
abundance: NA

CDR3nt: TGTGCCAGCTCGCCGGGTTCCCAGCAAGAGACCCAGTACTTC
CDR3aa: CASSPGSQQETQYF
v_gene: TRBV18
d_gene: NA
j_gene: TRBJ2-5
abundance: NA

CDR3nt: TGTGCCAGCAGCTTGGCGGCCTCTCCTGGGGAGACCCAGTACTTC
CDR3aa: CASSLAASPGETQYF
v_gene: TRBV5-4
d_gene: NA
j_gene: TRBJ2-5
abundance: NA

CDR3nt: TGCAGCGTAGTAGCGGGGGACTCGACAGATACGCAGTATTTT
CDR3aa: CSVVAGDSTDTQYF
v_gene: TRBV29-1
d_gene: TRBD2
j_gene: TRBJ2-3
abundance: few

CDR3nt: TGTGCCAGCAGTCTTCCGGGGGGCGGAAACACCATATATTTT
CDR3aa: CASSLPGGGNTIYF
v_gene: TRBV28
d_gene: NA
j_gene: TRBJ1-3
abundance: few

CDR3nt: TGTGCCAGCAGCCCAAACCAACGGGGCTATGGCTACACCTTC
CDR3aa: CASSPNQRGYGYTF
v_gene: TRBV28
d_gene: NA
j_gene: TRBJ1-2
abundance: few

CDR3nt: TGTGCCATCAGTCTGGACAGGAGGGCAACTAATGAAAAACTGTTTTTT
CDR3aa: CAISLDRRATNEKLFF
v_gene: TRBV10-3
d_gene: TRBD1
j_gene: TRBJ1-4
abundance: many

CDR3nt: TGCAGCGTTGTTCCAGGGGGCGCGTTCACCGGGGAGCTGTTTTTT
CDR3aa: CSVVPGGAFTGELFF
v_gene: TRBV29-1
d_gene: TRBD1
j_gene: TRBJ2-2
abundance: few

CDR3nt: TGTGCCAGCAGTTTGGGACAGGGCCATAACTATGGCTACACCTTC
CDR3aa: CASSLGQGHNYGYTF
v_gene: TRBV6-5
d_gene: TRBD1
j_gene: TRBJ1-2
abundance: NA

CDR3nt: TGTGCCAGCAGCGTAGGAGAGGGGTCAACAGATACGCAGTATTTT
CDR3aa: CASSVGEGSTDTQYF
v_gene: TRBV9
d_gene: NA
j_gene: TRBJ2-3
abundance: NA

CDR3nt: TGTGCCAGCGTCCTCTCGGGACAGGGTTACACTGAAGCTTTCTTT
CDR3aa: CASVLSGQGYTEAFF
v_gene: TRBV2
d_gene: TRBD1
j_gene: TRBJ1-1
abundance: few

CDR3nt: TGTGCCAGCATATTGTGGGGGACGGATGAAAAACTGTTTTTT
CDR3aa: CASILWGTDEKLFF
v_gene: TRBV7-9
d_gene: NA
j_gene: TRBJ1-4
abundance: few

CDR3nt: TGTGCCAGCTCCGCGGGTCTTAGCACAGATACGCAGTATTTT
CDR3aa: CASSAGLSTDTQYF
v_gene: TRBV18
d_gene: NA
j_gene: TRBJ2-3
abundance: NA

CDR3nt: TGTGCCAGCAGCACGAGGCGTGGAAACCCCAACTTCTACGAGCAGTACTTC
CDR3aa: CASSTRRGNPNFYEQYF
v_gene: TRBV11-2
d_gene: NA
j_gene: TRBJ2-7
abundance: few

CDR3nt: TGCGCCAGCAGTGCAACAGGGGGCGGTTCACCCCTCCACTTT
CDR3aa: CASSATGGGSPLHF
v_gene: TRBV10-2
d_gene: TRBD1
j_gene: TRBJ1-6
abundance: few

CDR3nt: TGTGCCAGCAGCCCCAGGACAGATGATTTGAACACTGAAGCTTTCTTT
CDR3aa: CASSPRTDDLNTEAFF
v_gene: TRBV11-2
d_gene: NA
j_gene: TRBJ1-1
abundance: few

CDR3nt: TGCGCCAGCAGCCTAGATCCCTTAGGGGGACAGGGGTCCTACAATGAGCAGTTCTTC
CDR3aa: CASSLDPLGGQGSYNEQFF
v_gene: TRBV4-3
d_gene: TRBD1
j_gene: TRBJ2-1
abundance: NA

CDR3nt: TGTGCCATCGGTTTTGGACAGGGGGCTACAGATACGCAGTATTTT
CDR3aa: CAIGFGQGATDTQYF
v_gene: TRBV10-3
d_gene: TRBD1
j_gene: TRBJ2-3
abundance: many

CDR3nt: TGTGCCAGCAGAGGGGCAGGGGGCATGGATGAGCAGTTCTTC
CDR3aa: CASRGAGGMDEQFF
v_gene: TRBV6-6
d_gene: TRBD1
j_gene: TRBJ2-1
abundance: few

CDR3nt: TGTGCCAGCAGTGTGGACAGGGAAATGTTTTTT
CDR3aa: CASSVDREMFF
v_gene: TRBV2
d_gene: TRBD1
j_gene: TRBJ1-4
abundance: few

CDR3nt: TGTGCCAGCAGCTTGGTCCACCGGGGTTCCGGGGAGCTGTTTTTT
CDR3aa: CASSLVHRGSGELFF
v_gene: TRBV5-4
d_gene: NA
j_gene: TRBJ2-2
abundance: NA

CDR3nt: TGTGCCAGCAGCCCTCAGAGGCCTGAGCAGTACTTC
CDR3aa: CASSPQRPEQYF
v_gene: TRBV7-9
d_gene: NA
j_gene: TRBJ2-5
abundance: few

CDR3nt: TGTGCCAGCAGCCAACAACCGGGACAGGGGGCAGGCACCGGGGAGCTGTTTTTT
CDR3aa: CASSQQPGQGAGTGELFF
v_gene: TRBV28
d_gene: TRBD1
j_gene: TRBJ2-2
abundance: NA

CDR3nt: TGTGCCAGCAGCTTGTCCGGGACTAGCGGCACAGATACGCAGTATTTT
CDR3aa: CASSLSGTSGTDTQYF
v_gene: TRBV7-9
d_gene: TRBD2
j_gene: TRBJ2-3
abundance: many

CDR3nt: TGCAGCGTTGGGAGGACAGGGATGGGCGAGCAGTACTTC
CDR3aa: CSVGRTGMGEQYF
v_gene: TRBV29-1
d_gene: TRBD1
j_gene: TRBJ2-7
abundance: NA

CDR3nt: TGTGCCATCAGTGGAGGAGGAGGGAACACTGAAGCTTTCTTT
CDR3aa: CAISGGGGNTEAFF
v_gene: TRBV10-3
d_gene: NA
j_gene: TRBJ1-1
abundance: few

CDR3nt: TGTGCCAGCAGCGTAGGCGGAGATTTGGAGACACCCACCATCCACTTT
CDR3aa: CASSVGGDLETPTIHF
v_gene: TRBV9
d_gene: NA
j_gene: TRBJ1-6
abundance: NA

CDR3nt: TGTGCCAGCAGTGAAGCGCGGTCAAGGGCCTATGGCTACACCTTC
CDR3aa: CASSEARSRAYGYTF
v_gene: TRBV6-1
d_gene: NA
j_gene: TRBJ1-2
abundance: NA

CDR3nt: TGTGCCAGCAGCTTGGGACAATCGGTCGAAAAACTGTTTTTT
CDR3aa: CASSLGQSVEKLFF
v_gene: TRBV5-4
d_gene: NA
j_gene: TRBJ1-4
abundance: few

CDR3nt: TGTGCCAGCAGTTTGGGAGGGGTTTACGAGCAGTACTTC
CDR3aa: CASSLGGVYEQYF
v_gene: TRBV28
d_gene: TRBD2
j_gene: TRBJ2-7
abundance: many

CDR3nt: TGTGCCAGCAGCTTGCCCCGGGACAGTTCCTCTGGGGCCAACGTCCTGACTTTC
CDR3aa: CASSLPRDSSSGANVLTF
v_gene: TRBV12-1
d_gene: NA
j_gene: TRBJ2-6
abundance: NA

CDR3nt: TGTGCCAGCAGCGTTATCCCGGGGAAGTATCCCGGGGAGCTGTTTTTT
CDR3aa: CASSVIPGKYPGELFF
v_gene: TRBV9
d_gene: NA
j_gene: TRBJ2-2
abundance: NA

CDR3nt: TGTGCCAGCAGCCCAGAAGATAGAGGCTACACCTTC
CDR3aa: CASSPEDRGYTF
v_gene: TRBV7-9
d_gene: NA
j_gene: TRBJ1-2
abundance: NA

CDR3nt: TGTGCCAGCTCTCCCTCCGGGGGTAACGAGCAGTACTTC
CDR3aa: CASSPSGGNEQYF
v_gene: TRBV18
d_gene: NA
j_gene: TRBJ2-7
abundance: NA

CDR3nt: TGTGCCAGTACGAACCCGGGGGGAATGGACGAGCAGTACTTC
CDR3aa: CASTNPGGMDEQYF
v_gene: TRBV19
d_gene: TRBD2
j_gene: TRBJ2-7
abundance: few

CDR3nt: TGTGCCAGCAGCTTGGGTAGCGGGGGGGCACGGGAGACCCAGTACTTC
CDR3aa: CASSLGSGGARETQYF
v_gene: TRBV11-2
d_gene: TRBD2
j_gene: TRBJ2-5
abundance: NA

CDR3nt: TGCGCCAGCAGCTCGTCCATTTGGGGGGACAGGACCACAGATACGCAGTATTTT
CDR3aa: CASSSSIWGDRTTDTQYF
v_gene: TRBV5-1
d_gene: TRBD1
j_gene: TRBJ2-3
abundance: few

CDR3nt: TGTGCCAGCAGCTCGACAGGGGAGACCCAGTACTTC
CDR3aa: CASSSTGETQYF
v_gene: TRBV7-6
d_gene: TRBD1
j_gene: TRBJ2-5
abundance: NA

CDR3nt: TGTGCCAGTAGTATCGGACTCAGCGTGGGTACGCAGTATTTT
CDR3aa: CASSIGLSVGTQYF
v_gene: TRBV19
d_gene: NA
j_gene: TRBJ2-3
abundance: few

CDR3nt: TGCGCCAGCAGCCAAGAGGCATTTCCGAATGAGCAGTTCTTC
CDR3aa: CASSQEAFPNEQFF
v_gene: TRBV4-3
d_gene: NA
j_gene: TRBJ2-1
abundance: many

CDR3nt: TGTGCCAGCAGTTCACTAGCGGGGGGCCTCTCCTACAATGAGCAGTTCTTC
CDR3aa: CASSSLAGGLSYNEQFF
v_gene: TRBV27
d_gene: TRBD2
j_gene: TRBJ2-1
abundance: NA

CDR3nt: TGTGCCAGCAGCTCTGGACTAGCGGCCGTCACAGATACGCAGTATTTT
CDR3aa: CASSSGLAAVTDTQYF
v_gene: TRBV7-2
d_gene: TRBD2
j_gene: TRBJ2-3
abundance: NA

CDR3nt: TGTGCCACCGTAACAACAGGGGGGAATCAGCCCCAGCATTTT
CDR3aa: CATVTTGGNQPQHF
v_gene: TRBV6-1
d_gene: TRBD1
j_gene: TRBJ1-5
abundance: NA

CDR3nt: TGCAGCGCGACCCAGGGTGGGGAAACTGAAGCTTTCTTT
CDR3aa: CSATQGGETEAFF
v_gene: TRBV29-1
d_gene: NA
j_gene: TRBJ1-1
abundance: NA

CDR3nt: TGTGCCAGCGCCTCTCAAGGGGAAGATACGCAGTATTTT
CDR3aa: CASASQGEDTQYF
v_gene: TRBV5-4
d_gene: NA
j_gene: TRBJ2-3
abundance: NA

CDR3nt: TGTGCCAGCAGCTTGGGAGGGGGCCTCACCGGGGAGCTGTTTTTT
CDR3aa: CASSLGGGLTGELFF
v_gene: TRBV5-4
d_gene: TRBD1
j_gene: TRBJ2-2
abundance: few

CDR3nt: TGTGCCAGCTCACCAGGGGTGGAAGTGCACTTC
CDR3aa: CASSPGVEVHF
v_gene: TRBV18
d_gene: NA
j_gene: TRBJ2-7
abundance: few

CDR3nt: TGTGCCAGCAGGGACAGCTTTAACTATGGCTACACCTTC
CDR3aa: CASRDSFNYGYTF
v_gene: TRBV6-1
d_gene: NA
j_gene: TRBJ1-2
abundance: few

CDR3nt: TGTGCCAGCAGCTTAACCGGGAACAATCAGCCCCAGCATTTT
CDR3aa: CASSLTGNNQPQHF
v_gene: TRBV7-2
d_gene: NA
j_gene: TRBJ1-5
abundance: many